These 13 T cell receptor beta chains were all obtained from the same sample, sequenced in a study of patients and donors after allogeneic stem cell transplantation. TCRdb re-analysed the RT-PCR reads in MiXCR, keeping a single row per CDR3 protein. The table lists hundreds of thousands of distinct CDR3 sequences, approximately 16% of them singletons. The sample was blood, either unsorted or a sorted T cell fraction (not recorded which). The receptors shown here come from a human donor who was either an allogeneic HSCT recipient or a stem cell or donor lymphocyte infusion donor (not recorded which). It is not recorded whose cells these are; they may come from a transplant donor.

Ten or more counts support this clonotype. The chain couples TRBV5-1 to TRBJ1-1; D ambiguous. This CDR3 comprises 13 residues. V was cut by 1 base and J by 0 bases, with 4 bases left in between. CDR1 SGHRS and CDR2 YFSETQ come from the germline V gene. CDR3 in DNA: TGCGCCAGCAGCTTGAAGGTGAACACTGAAGCTTTCTTT. Its translation: CASSLKVNTEAFF.

V usage is TRBV20-1 and J usage is TRBJ1-1; D gene ambiguous. This CDR3 is built from 13 residues. Trimming removed 6 bases at V and 0 bases at J, with 11 bases between. CDR1 and CDR2 (germline): DFQATT, SNEGSKA (reference sequence). The CDR3 DNA reads TGCAGTGCCCAGTCTAGAATGAACACTGAAGCTTTCTTT. It translates to CSAQSRMNTEAFF.

This clonotype was observed many times. CDR3 DNA sequence: TGCGCCAGCAGCCAAGGGTTGACCGGGGAGCTGTTTTTT. It codes for CASSQGLTGELFF. The V and J genes are TRBV4-3 and TRBJ2-2; D is unclear. Trimming took 1 base from V and 5 from J, leaving 5 bases between them. CDR3 length: 13 residues. Germline loops: CDR1 LGHNA, CDR2 YSLEER.

The chain employs TRBV11-3 and TRBJ2-3; the D gene is possibly TRBD1 (7 bases). The CDR3 sequence is 15 residues long. Germline lookup yields CDR1 SGHNT and CDR2 YENEEA. The V gene lost 1 base and the J gene lost 10 bases, with 18 bases spanning the gap. CDR3 sequence reads: CASSLGLGAGGPQYF. For the CDR3, the DNA is TGTGCCAGCAGCTTAGGGCTGGGTGCAGGGGGGCCGCAGTATTTT.

The rearrangement uses TRBV6-1 and TRBJ1-3, with D possibly TRBD1 on 5 matching bases. The CDR3 extends over 13 amino acids. CDR1 is MNHNS, CDR2 SASEGT, per germline. Deletions cut 8 bases from V and 0 bases from J, with 8 bases between. The CDR3 nucleotides are TGTGCCAGCGGCGGGGGCTCTGGAAACACCATATATTTT. It is translated as CASGGGSGNTIYF.

This clonotype was counted only a few times. This sequence joins TRBV7-8 and TRBJ2-7; TRBD1 aligns across 7 bases. J gave up 0 bases and V 6 bases, and 8 bases lay outside the gene matches. The CDR3 sequence is 15 residues long. Germline V gene sequence: CDR1 SGHVS, CDR2 FQNEAQ. The chain's CDR3 is CASSLPGTVSYEQYF. CDR3 bases: TGTGCCAGCAGTTTGCCGGGGACAGTCTCCTACGAGCAGTACTTC. The entire variable domain, with the rest obtained from reference TRBV7-8 and TRBJ2-7, is as follows: GAGVSQSPRYKVAKRGQDVALRCDPISGHVSLFWYQQALGQGPEFLTYFQNEAQLDKSGLPSDRFFAERPEGSVSTLKIQRTQQEDSAVYLCASSLPGTVSYEQYFGPGTRLTVT.

This clonotype was observed a few times. The chain is built from TRBV20-1 and TRBJ1-2; 8 bases agree with TRBD1. After removal of 6 bases from V and 0 bases from J, the junction contained 6 bases not matched to a gene. This CDR3 spans 14 amino acids. Germline V gene sequence: CDR1 DFQATT, CDR2 SNEGSKA (reference sequence). The CDR3 spells CSAPTGGANYGYTF. CDR3 bases: TGCAGTGCACCCACAGGGGGTGCTAACTATGGCTACACCTTC.

The chain employs TRBV7-8 and TRBJ2-1; 8 bases are a match to TRBD2. Germline V lookup: CDR1 SGHVS, CDR2 FQNEAQ. J gave up 10 bases and V 0 bases, and 11 bases lay outside the gene matches. The length of the CDR3 is 16 residues. The CDR3 is CASSLAGREGLWEQFF. The CDR3 DNA follows: TGTGCCAGCAGCTTAGCCGGACGGGAGGGCCTTTGGGAGCAGTTCTTC. The full variable domain, rest sourced from reference TRBV7-8 and TRBJ2-1, is GAGVSQSPRYKVAKRGQDVALRCDPISGHVSLFWYQQALGQGPEFLTYFQNEAQLDKSGLPSDRFFAERPEGSVSTLKIQRTQQEDSAVYLCASSLAGREGLWEQFFGPGTRLTVL.

The chain carries TRBV27 and TRBJ2-1; 9 nucleotides line up with TRBD2. The germline gives CDR1 MNHEY, CDR2 SMNVEV (reference sequence). The V segment lost 3 bases and the J segment 4 bases; nucleotides outside the gene matches: 19. CDR3 size: 20 residues. CDR3 amino acids: CASSFFGREGLAFFYNEQFF. As DNA, the CDR3 is TGTGCCAGCAGTTTTTTCGGGAGGGAGGGACTAGCCTTTTTTTACAATGAGCAGTTCTTC.

The table lists this clonotype with a few counts. This rearrangement joins TRBV7-9 to TRBJ2-7, with D maybe TRBD1 (6 bases). The V end was cut by 6 bases, the J end by 4 bases, with 19 bases between. The CDR3 consists of 15 residues. Per the germline V gene, CDR1 is SEHNR and CDR2 is FQNEAQ (reference sequence). The CDR3 DNA reads as TGTGCCAGCAGTTCTGAACAGGGTCTTGCATACGAGCAGTACTTC. Translated: CASSSEQGLAYEQYF.

The chain combines TRBV27 with TRBJ2-3; D remains unclear. With 4 bases removed from V and 2 bases from J, the gap between germline ends came to 10 bases. This CDR3 is built from 14 residues. CDR1 and CDR2 from the germline V gene are MNHEY and SMNVEV (reference sequence). The CDR3 loop is CASSWLGNTDTQYF. The CDR3 DNA reads as TGTGCCAGCAGTTGGCTGGGAAACACAGATACGCAGTATTTT.

The V gene is TRBV29-1, the J gene TRBJ1-1; no reliable D call. Per the germline V gene, CDR1 is SQVTM and CDR2 is ANQGSEA. This CDR3 is built from 13 residues. The V gene lost 4 bases and the J gene lost 2 bases, with 11 bases spanning the gap. CDR3: CSVVTVRNTEAFF. As DNA, the CDR3 is TGCAGCGTTGTAACCGTACGAAACACTGAAGCTTTCTTT.

This clonotype turned up a few times. V gene TRBV9 combines with J gene TRBJ2-1; 10 bases agree with TRBD2. CDR3 length equals 15 residues. The V gene end was trimmed by 5 bases and the J gene end by 3 bases; junction bases not matched to a gene: 5. Germline V gene sequence: CDR1 SGDLS, CDR2 YYNGEE. The CDR3 DNA sequence: TGTGCCAGCAGTCAAAGCGGGGGGGGCTACAATGAGCAGTTCTTC. Translated, it gives CASSQSGGGYNEQFF.